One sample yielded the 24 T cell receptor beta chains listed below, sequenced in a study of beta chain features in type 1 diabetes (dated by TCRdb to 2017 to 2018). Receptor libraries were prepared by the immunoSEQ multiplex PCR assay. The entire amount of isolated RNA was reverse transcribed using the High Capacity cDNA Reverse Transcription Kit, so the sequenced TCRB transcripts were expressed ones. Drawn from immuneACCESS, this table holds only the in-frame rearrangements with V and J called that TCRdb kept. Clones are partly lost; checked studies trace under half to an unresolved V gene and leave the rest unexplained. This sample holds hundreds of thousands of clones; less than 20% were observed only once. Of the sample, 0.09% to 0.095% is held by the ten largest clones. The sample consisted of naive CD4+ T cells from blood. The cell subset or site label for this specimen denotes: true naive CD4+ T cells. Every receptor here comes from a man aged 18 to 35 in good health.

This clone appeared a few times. This CDR3 reads CASSGDTDTQYF. In DNA, the CDR3 is TGTGCCAGCTCAGGGGACACAGATACGCAGTATTTT. The chain employs TRBV18 and TRBJ2-3; D ambiguous. The CDR3 sequence is 12 residues long. V was shortened by 5 bases and J by 2 bases, with 5 bases between the two germline ends. CDR1 is KGHSH, CDR2 LQKENI, per germline.

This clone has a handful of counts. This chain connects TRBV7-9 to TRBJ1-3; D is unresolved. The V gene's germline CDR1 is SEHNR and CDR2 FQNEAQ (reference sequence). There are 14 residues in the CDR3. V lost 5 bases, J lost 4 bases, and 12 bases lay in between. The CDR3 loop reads CASSARTNGNTIYF. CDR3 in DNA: TGTGCCAGCAGCGCGCGGACTAACGGAAACACCATATATTTT.

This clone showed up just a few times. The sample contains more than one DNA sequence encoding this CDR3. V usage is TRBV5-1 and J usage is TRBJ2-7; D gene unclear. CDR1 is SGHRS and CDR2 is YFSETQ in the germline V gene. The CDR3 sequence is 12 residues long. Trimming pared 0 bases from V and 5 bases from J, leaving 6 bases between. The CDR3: CASSLARDEQYF. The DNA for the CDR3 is TGCGCCAGCAGCTTGGCCAGAGACGAGCAGTACTTC.

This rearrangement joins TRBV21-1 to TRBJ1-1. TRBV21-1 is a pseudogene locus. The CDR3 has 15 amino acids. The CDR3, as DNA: TGTGCCAGCAGCAAAGTGAGGGAAAGGTACACTGAAGCTTTCTTT. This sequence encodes CASSKVRERYTEAFF.

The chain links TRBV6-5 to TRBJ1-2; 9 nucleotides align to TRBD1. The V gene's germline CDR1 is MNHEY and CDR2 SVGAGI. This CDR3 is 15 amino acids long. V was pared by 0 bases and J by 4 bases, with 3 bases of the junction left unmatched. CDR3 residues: CASSYSTGGGYGYTF. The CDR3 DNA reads TGTGCCAGCAGTTACTCCACAGGGGGCGGCTATGGCTACACCTTC.

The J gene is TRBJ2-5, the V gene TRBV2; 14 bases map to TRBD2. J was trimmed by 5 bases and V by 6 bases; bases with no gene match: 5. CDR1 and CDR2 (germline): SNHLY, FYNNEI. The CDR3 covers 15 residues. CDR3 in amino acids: CASRGLAGGGETQYF. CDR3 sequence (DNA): TGTGCCAGCAGAGGACTAGCGGGGGGCGGTGAGACCCAGTACTTC.

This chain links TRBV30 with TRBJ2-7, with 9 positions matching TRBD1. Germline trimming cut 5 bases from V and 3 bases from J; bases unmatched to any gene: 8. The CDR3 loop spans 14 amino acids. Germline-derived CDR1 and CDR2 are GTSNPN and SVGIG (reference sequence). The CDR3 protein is CAWGPGQGLYEQYF. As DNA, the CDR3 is TGTGCCTGGGGGCCGGGACAGGGCCTCTACGAGCAGTACTTC.

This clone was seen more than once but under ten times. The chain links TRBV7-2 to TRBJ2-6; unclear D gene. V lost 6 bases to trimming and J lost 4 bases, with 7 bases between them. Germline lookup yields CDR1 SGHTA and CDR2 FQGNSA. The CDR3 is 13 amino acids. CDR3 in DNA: TGTGCCAGCAGAGGACCCGGGGCCAACGTCCTGACTTTC. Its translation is CASRGPGANVLTF. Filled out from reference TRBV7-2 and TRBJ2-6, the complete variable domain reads GAGVSQSPSNKVTEKGKDVELRCDPISGHTALYWYRQSLGQGLEFLIYFQGNSAPDKSGLPSDRFSAERTGGSVSTLTIQRTQQEDSAVYLCASRGPGANVLTFGAGSRLTVL.

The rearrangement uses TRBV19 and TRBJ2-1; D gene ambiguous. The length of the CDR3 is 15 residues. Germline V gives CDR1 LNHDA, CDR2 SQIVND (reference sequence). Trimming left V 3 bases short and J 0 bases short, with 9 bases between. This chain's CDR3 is CASSMLGSSYNEQFF. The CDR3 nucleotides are TGTGCCAGTAGTATGCTAGGTAGCTCCTACAATGAGCAGTTCTTC.

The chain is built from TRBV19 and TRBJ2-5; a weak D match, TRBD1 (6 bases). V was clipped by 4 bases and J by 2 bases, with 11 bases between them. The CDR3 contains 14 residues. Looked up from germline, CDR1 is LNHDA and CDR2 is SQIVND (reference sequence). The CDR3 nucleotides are TGTGCCAGTAGTACCGGAGGACAGCAAGAGACCCAGTACTTC. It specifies CASSTGGQQETQYF.

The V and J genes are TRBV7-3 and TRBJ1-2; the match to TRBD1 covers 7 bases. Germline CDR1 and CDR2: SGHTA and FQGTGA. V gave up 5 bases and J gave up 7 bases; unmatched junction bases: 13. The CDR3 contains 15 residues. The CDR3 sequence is CASSPQGGPGAGYTF. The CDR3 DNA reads TGTGCCAGCAGCCCCCAAGGGGGCCCAGGGGCTGGCTACACCTTC.

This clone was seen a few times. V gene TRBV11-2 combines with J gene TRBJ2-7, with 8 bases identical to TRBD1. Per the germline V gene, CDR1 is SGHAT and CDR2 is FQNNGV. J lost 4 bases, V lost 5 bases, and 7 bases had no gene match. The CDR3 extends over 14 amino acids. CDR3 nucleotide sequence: TGTGCCAGCAGCCGCATCAGGGGGCTTTACGAGCAGTACTTC. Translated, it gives CASSRIRGLYEQYF. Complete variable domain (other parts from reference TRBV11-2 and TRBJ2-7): EAGVAQSPRYKIIEKRQSVAFWCNPISGHATLYWYQQILGQGPKLLIQFQNNGVVDDSQLPKDRFSAERLKGVDSTLKIQPAKLEDSAVYLCASSRIRGLYEQYFGPGTRLTVT.

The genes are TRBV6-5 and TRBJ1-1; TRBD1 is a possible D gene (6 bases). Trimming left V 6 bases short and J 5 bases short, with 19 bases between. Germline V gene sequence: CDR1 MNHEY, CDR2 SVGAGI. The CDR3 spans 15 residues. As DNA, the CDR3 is TGTGCCAGCAGCCCGACCAGCGGGGGCATAACTGAAGCTTTCTTT. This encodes CASSPTSGGITEAFF.

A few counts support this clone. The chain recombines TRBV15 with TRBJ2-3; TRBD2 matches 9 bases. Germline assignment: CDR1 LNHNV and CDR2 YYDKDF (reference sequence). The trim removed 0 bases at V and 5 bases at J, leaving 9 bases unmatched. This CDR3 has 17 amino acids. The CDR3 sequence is CATSRDGLAGKVDTQYF. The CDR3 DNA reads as TGTGCCACCAGCAGAGATGGGCTAGCGGGGAAAGTAGATACGCAGTATTTT. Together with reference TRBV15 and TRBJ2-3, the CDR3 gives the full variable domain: DAMVIQNPRYQVTQFGKPVTLSCSQTLNHNVMYWYQQKSSQAPKLLFHYYDKDFNNEADTPDNFQSRRPNTSFCFLDIRSPGLGDTAMYLCATSRDGLAGKVDTQYFGPGTRLTVL.

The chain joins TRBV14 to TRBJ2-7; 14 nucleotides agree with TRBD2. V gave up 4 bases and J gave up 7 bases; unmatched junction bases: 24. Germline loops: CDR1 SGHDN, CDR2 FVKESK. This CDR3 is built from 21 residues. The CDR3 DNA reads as TGTGCCAGCAGCCCGCCTAACCTTAGAGGGACTAGCGGGAGAGGAGTGTTGGAGCAGTACTTC. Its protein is CASSPPNLRGTSGRGVLEQYF.

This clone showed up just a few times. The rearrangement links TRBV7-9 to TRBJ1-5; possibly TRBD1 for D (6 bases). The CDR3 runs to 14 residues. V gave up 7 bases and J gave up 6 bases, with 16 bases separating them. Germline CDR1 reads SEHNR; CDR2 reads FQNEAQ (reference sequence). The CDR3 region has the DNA TGTGCCAGCACCCGTACAGGGAGCGGTCAGCCCCAGCATTTT. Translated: CASTRTGSGQPQHF.

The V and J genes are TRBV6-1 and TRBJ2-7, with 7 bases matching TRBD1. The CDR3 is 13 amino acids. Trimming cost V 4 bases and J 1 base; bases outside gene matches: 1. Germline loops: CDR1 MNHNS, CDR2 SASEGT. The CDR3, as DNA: TGTGCCAGCAGTGGACAGGGATCCTACGAGCAGTACTTC. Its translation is CASSGQGSYEQYF.

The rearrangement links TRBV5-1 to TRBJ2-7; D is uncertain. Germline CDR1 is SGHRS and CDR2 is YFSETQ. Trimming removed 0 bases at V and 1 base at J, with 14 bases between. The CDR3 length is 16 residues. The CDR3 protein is CASSLVAGVRSYEQYF. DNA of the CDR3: TGCGCCAGCAGCTTGGTCGCTGGAGTGCGATCCTACGAGCAGTACTTC.

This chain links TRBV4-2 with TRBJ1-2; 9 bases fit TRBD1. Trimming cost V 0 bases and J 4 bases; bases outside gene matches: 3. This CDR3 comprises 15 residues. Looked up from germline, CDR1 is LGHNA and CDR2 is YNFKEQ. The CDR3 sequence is CASSQEDRGGYGYTF. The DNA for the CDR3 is TGTGCCAGCAGCCAAGAGGACAGGGGAGGCTATGGCTACACCTTC.

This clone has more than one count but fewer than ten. This CDR3 reads CASSQDSTASNQPQHF. In DNA, the CDR3 is TGCGCCAGCAGCCAAGATTCAACAGCCAGCAATCAGCCCCAGCATTTT. The V and J genes are TRBV4-3 and TRBJ1-5, with D unclear. The CDR3 length is 16 residues. The germline CDR1 and CDR2 sequences are LGHNA and YSLEER. V was cut by 0 bases and J by 1 base, with 10 bases left in between.

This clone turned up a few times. The CDR3 here is CASGQGARDTQYF. CDR3 in DNA: TGTGCCAGCGGACAGGGGGCGAGGGATACGCAGTATTTT. This chain uses TRBV28 with TRBJ2-3; 11 nucleotides line up with TRBD1. This CDR3 has 13 amino acids. V shed 8 bases, J shed 6 bases, and the junction held 4 bases outside the gene matches. Germline loops: CDR1 MDHEN, CDR2 SYDVKM.

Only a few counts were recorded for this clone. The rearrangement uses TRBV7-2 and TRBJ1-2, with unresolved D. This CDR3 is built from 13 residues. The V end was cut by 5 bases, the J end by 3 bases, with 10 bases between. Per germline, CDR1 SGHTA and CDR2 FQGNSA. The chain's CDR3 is CASSQRAHYGYTF. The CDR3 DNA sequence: TGTGCCAGCAGCCAAAGAGCTCACTATGGCTACACCTTC.

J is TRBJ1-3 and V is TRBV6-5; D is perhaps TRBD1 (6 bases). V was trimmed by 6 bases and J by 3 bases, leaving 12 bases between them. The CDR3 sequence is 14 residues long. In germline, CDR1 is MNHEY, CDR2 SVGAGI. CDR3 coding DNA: TGTGCCAGCAGAAACAGGGCTTATGGAAACACCATATATTTT. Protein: CASRNRAYGNTIYF.

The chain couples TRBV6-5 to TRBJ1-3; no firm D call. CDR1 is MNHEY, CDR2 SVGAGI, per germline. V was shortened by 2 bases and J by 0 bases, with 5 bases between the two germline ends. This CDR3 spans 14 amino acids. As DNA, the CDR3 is TGTGCCAGCAGTTACAGGTTCTCTGGAAACACCATATATTTT. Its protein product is CASSYRFSGNTIYF.